Reported below is one TCR beta chain. Sequencing was performed with immunoSEQ multiplex PCR; in TCRdb, only in-frame clones are kept and a portion is missing. The sample records about a million clones, around 75% being singletons. The CDR3 is made up of 13 amino acids. Germline V lookup: CDR1 SGHDN, CDR2 FVKESK. Trimming left V 0 bases short and J 7 bases short, with 10 bases between. The data were obtained in a study of shared clonotypes between healthy human individuals. The TCR sequence derives from a man aged 18 to 30 in good health. The sample was memory CD4+ T cells sorted from blood. Subset meaning: CD45RA-negative fraction. The rearrangement joins TRBV14 to TRBJ2-7; D gene ambiguous. Here the CDR3 reads CASSQDRTGEQYF. DNA for the CDR3: TGTGCCAGCAGCCAAGACCGGACCGGGGAGCAGTACTTC.